These 26 T cell receptor beta chains originate from one sample sequenced in a study of PD-L1 blockade in urothelial cancer. TCRdb keeps only in-frame clones here, not all; method: immunoSEQ multiplex PCR. The repertoire holds tens of thousands of clones, 85% to 90% seen once, with around 4.2% in the top ten. The time point: pretreatment peripheral blood. The source was PBMCs, collected around atezolizumab (anti-PD-L1) treatment. Receptors originate from an older man with urothelial cancer.

The V and J genes are TRBV4-1 and TRBJ2-3; D might be TRBD2 (6 bases). Germline assignment: CDR1 MGHRA and CDR2 YSYEKL. V lost 1 base and J 4 bases, leaving 24 bases between the germline ends. CDR3 length: 19 amino acids. The CDR3 DNA reads TGCGCCAGCAGCCAAGTAATTTCAAGGGGACTCGGTGTCCCAGATACGCAGTATTTT. Protein: CASSQVISRGLGVPDTQYF.

This rearrangement joins TRBV5-1 to TRBJ2-7; D is possibly TRBD2 (6 bases). The germline V gene has CDR1 SGHRS and CDR2 YFSETQ. Trimming took 4 bases from V and 4 from J, leaving 12 bases between them. The CDR3 has 13 amino acids. The CDR3 DNA is TGCGCCAGCAGCCCCGGGACTCGGTACGAGCAGTACTTC. It specifies CASSPGTRYEQYF.

The rearrangement joins TRBV10-1 to TRBJ1-1; no clear D. Trimming took 6 bases from V and 0 from J, leaving 8 bases between them. Germline V gene lookup returns CDR1 WNHNN and CDR2 SYGVQD (reference sequence). This CDR3 spans 13 amino acids. CDR3 nucleotides: TGCGCCAGCAGGTACAGCTTGAACACTGAAGCTTTCTTT. Translated, it gives CASRYSLNTEAFF.

V and J are TRBV11-2 and TRBJ2-5, with 7 bases identical to TRBD1. This CDR3 region has 15 residues. V trimming: 4 bases; J trimming: 2 bases; junction bases outside the gene matches: 7. CDR1 is SGHAT, CDR2 FQNNGV, per germline. The DNA of the CDR3 is TGTGCCAGCAGCTACAGACAGGGACCTCAAGAGACCCAGTACTTC. Its translation is CASSYRQGPQETQYF.

The chain employs TRBV5-6 and TRBJ2-6; a weak D match, TRBD2 (7 bases). Trimming removed 4 bases at V and 2 bases at J, with 16 bases between. CDR1 is SGHDT, CDR2 YYEEEE, per germline. The CDR3 totals 17 residues. The CDR3 protein is CASSLGGGATGANVLTF. For the CDR3, the DNA is TGTGCCAGCAGCCTTGGGGGGGGCGCAACTGGGGCCAACGTCCTGACTTTC.

This chain joins TRBV19 and TRBJ1-3; D gene ambiguous. CDR1 is LNHDA and CDR2 is SQIVND in the germline V gene (reference sequence). With 3 bases removed from V and 4 bases from J, the gap between germline ends came to 16 bases. The CDR3 sequence is 16 residues long. The CDR3: CASSIQLRGPGNTIYF. The DNA of the CDR3 is TGTGCCAGTAGTATTCAGCTGCGAGGGCCGGGAAACACCATATATTTT.

The gene calls are TRBV11-2 and TRBJ2-7; a possible D gene is TRBD1 (6 bases). This CDR3 region has 14 residues. Trimming took 3 bases from V and 2 from J, leaving 11 bases between them. From germline, CDR1 is SGHAT and CDR2 FQNNGV. The CDR3 loop is CASSFRAGAYEQYF. The CDR3 coding sequence is TGTGCCAGCAGCTTTCGGGCAGGGGCCTACGAGCAGTACTTC.

The chain links TRBV7-2 to TRBJ1-2, with no clear D. V dropped 5 bases and J dropped 7 bases, with 17 bases sitting between them. The CDR3 contains 14 residues. Germline CDR1 is SGHTA and CDR2 is FQGNSA. The CDR3 spells CASSTPPLAGGYTF. Written as DNA, the CDR3 is TGTGCCAGCAGCACCCCCCCCTTAGCGGGTGGCTACACCTTC.

This clone showed up just a few times. This chain joins TRBV6-5 and TRBJ2-5; TRBD1 matches 7 bases. This CDR3 comprises 16 residues. The trim removed 4 bases at V and 1 base at J, leaving 9 bases unmatched. From germline, CDR1 is MNHEY and CDR2 SVGAGI. The CDR3 nucleotides are TGTGCCAGCAGTTTATACCCAGGGGACAGCCAAGAGACCCAGTACTTC. Its protein product is CASSLYPGDSQETQYF.

This clone was counted a few times. Other DNA sequences in this specimen translate into the identical CDR3. This rearrangement joins TRBV5-1 to TRBJ2-7; no clear D. V lost 1 base, J lost 1 base, and 6 bases lay in between. CDR3 length equals 13 residues. The germline CDR1 and CDR2 sequences are SGHRS and YFSETQ. The CDR3 loop is CASSLWASYEQYF. The CDR3 nucleotides read TGCGCCAGCAGCTTGTGGGCTTCCTACGAGCAGTACTTC.

The rearrangement uses TRBV19 and TRBJ2-1; 9 bases are a match to TRBD1. Trimming took 6 bases from V and 8 from J; bases not matched to a gene: 11. The CDR3 extends over 15 amino acids. Germline V gives CDR1 LNHDA, CDR2 SQIVND (reference sequence). The CDR3 is CASRPRDRAGDEQFF. CDR3 in DNA: TGTGCCAGTAGACCCCGGGACAGGGCGGGGGATGAGCAGTTCTTC.

This CDR3 reads CASLGQGWSGYTF. The CDR3 region has the DNA TGTGCCAGCCTCGGACAGGGATGGAGTGGCTACACCTTC. The chain is built from TRBV28 and TRBJ1-2; 8 positions agree with TRBD1. This CDR3 is 13 amino acids long. Looked up from germline, CDR1 is MDHEN and CDR2 is SYDVKM. With V trimmed by 8 bases and J by 7 bases, 9 bases remained unmatched.

The chain employs TRBV2 and TRBJ2-1, with 7 nucleotides matching TRBD1. The germline gives CDR1 SNHLY, CDR2 FYNNEI. V gave up 6 bases and J gave up 12 bases; unmatched junction bases: 17. The CDR3 covers 15 residues. CDR3 in amino acids: CASSRDSGFEGAQFF. The DNA for the CDR3 is TGTGCCAGCAGCCGGGACAGTGGTTTTGAGGGAGCGCAGTTCTTC.

V and J are TRBV6-1 and TRBJ2-5; 9 bases line up with TRBD2. V shed 6 bases and J 4 bases; nucleotides not matched to a gene: 3. CDR1 is MNHNS and CDR2 is SASEGT in the germline V gene. CDR3 size: 13 residues. The CDR3 region is CASSIAGAETQYF. The CDR3 bases are TGTGCCAGCAGCATAGCGGGAGCAGAGACCCAGTACTTC.

This clone came up once. The chain combines TRBV6-1 with TRBJ1-5, with a tentative D call TRBD1 (6 bases). Trimming left V 8 bases short and J 1 base short, with 15 bases between. The CDR3 consists of 15 residues. The germline CDR1 and CDR2 sequences are MNHNS and SASEGT. The CDR3 spells CASATKGESNQPQHF. CDR3 nucleotides: TGTGCCAGCGCCACTAAGGGGGAGAGCAATCAGCCCCAGCATTTT.

The V gene is TRBV28, the J gene TRBJ1-1; 10 bases fit TRBD1. CDR3 length: 16 residues. Germline loops: CDR1 MDHEN, CDR2 SYDVKM. Trimming took 5 bases from V and 4 from J; bases not matched to a gene: 10. The CDR3 protein is CASSRGTGVQGTEAFF. CDR3 nucleotide sequence: TGTGCCAGCAGTCGCGGGACAGGGGTCCAGGGCACTGAAGCTTTCTTT.

This clone came up once. V and J are TRBV30 and TRBJ2-1; 9 bases match TRBD1. Germline CDR1 GTSNPN, CDR2 SVGIG (reference sequence). The CDR3 consists of 14 residues. V was pared by 5 bases and J by 4 bases, with 6 bases of the junction left unmatched. The CDR3 nucleotides are TGTGCCTGGGGGGGACAGGGAGGATACAATGAGCAGTTCTTC. Its protein is CAWGGQGGYNEQFF.

Notes on this clone: Other DNA sequences in this sample translate to the same CDR3. The chain couples TRBV11-2 to TRBJ2-7; 8 bases fit TRBD1. The CDR3 covers 14 residues. The J segment lost 7 bases and the V segment lost 1 base, leaving 6 bases of the junction unmatched. Germline CDR1 SGHAT, CDR2 FQNNGV. CDR3 DNA: TGTGCCAGCAGCTTAGGGACAGGGTTCTATGAGCAGTACTTC. Amino acid sequence: CASSLGTGFYEQYF.

This clone was recorded only once. The rearrangement links TRBV5-1 to TRBJ2-1; 14 bases are a match to TRBD2. CDR1 SGHRS and CDR2 YFSETQ come from the germline V gene. The junction had 3 bases not matched to a gene; V was cut back by 1 base and J by 6 bases. The CDR3 is 16 residues long. Written as DNA, the CDR3 is TGCGCCAGCAGCTTGAAGACTAGCGGGAGGGCCAATGAGCAGTTCTTC. Protein product: CASSLKTSGRANEQFF.

The chain links TRBV5-1 to TRBJ2-7; 11 positions match TRBD2. V gave up 5 bases and J gave up 4 bases; unmatched junction bases: 8. This CDR3 is built from 15 residues. Germline V gene data show CDR1 as SGHRS and CDR2 as YFSETQ. CDR3 sequence reads: CASRYGLAGFYEQYF. The CDR3 DNA reads as TGCGCCAGCAGATACGGACTAGCGGGCTTTTACGAGCAGTACTTC.

The genes are TRBV25-1 and TRBJ2-1, with a possible D match to TRBD2 (6 bases). This CDR3 comprises 16 residues. The V and J ends lost 2 bases and 0 bases respectively, with 11 bases between them. CDR1 MGHDK and CDR2 SYGVNS come from the germline V gene. As DNA, the CDR3 is TGTGCCAGCAGTGAACATAGCGGAAGCTCCTACAATGAGCAGTTCTTC. Its translation is CASSEHSGSSYNEQFF.

The chain combines TRBV5-1 with TRBJ2-7; 11 bases fit TRBD2. The V gene's germline CDR1 is SGHRS and CDR2 YFSETQ. Trimming cost V 1 base and J 4 bases; bases outside gene matches: 10. The CDR3 consists of 17 residues. In DNA, the CDR3 is TGCGCCAGCAGCTTGTTGAGTAGCGGGAGGGTGGTGTACGAGCAGTACTTC. Amino acids: CASSLLSSGRVVYEQYF.

V usage is TRBV6-4 and J usage is TRBJ2-1, with D maybe TRBD1 (5 bases). The V end lost 5 bases, the J end lost 10 bases, and 12 bases lay between the germline ends. The CDR3 extends over 12 amino acids. Germline CDR1 MRHNA, CDR2 SNTAGT. The CDR3 DNA reads as TGTGCCAGCAGTCCGAACCAGGGAGAGCAGTTCTTC. It yields the protein CASSPNQGEQFF.

The rearrangement joins TRBV6-1 to TRBJ2-3; 7 positions match TRBD2. J lost 6 bases, V lost 1 base, and 10 bases had no gene match. Germline CDR1 and CDR2: MNHNS and SASEGT. There are 16 residues in the CDR3. Written as DNA, the CDR3 is TGTGCCAGCAGTGAAGGGACTAGGGCACTGGGGGATACGCAGTATTTT. Its translation is CASSEGTRALGDTQYF.

The genes are TRBV27 and TRBJ2-7, with D perhaps matching TRBD2 (5 bases). Per the germline V gene, CDR1 is MNHEY and CDR2 is SMNVEV (reference sequence). V lost 3 bases, J lost 2 bases, and 17 bases lay in between. CDR3 size: 16 residues. In DNA, the CDR3 is TGTGCCAGCAGTTTTTCAAGCGGCCACGGACCCTACGAGCAGTACTTC. Its protein product is CASSFSSGHGPYEQYF.

The chain combines TRBV29-1 with TRBJ2-3; the match to TRBD2 covers 10 bases. V lost 3 bases to trimming and J lost 0 bases; unmatched junction nucleotides: 3. The germline gives CDR1 SQVTM, CDR2 ANQGSEA. The CDR3 has 15 residues. The CDR3 is CSVDRAGGSTDTQYF. The CDR3 DNA is TGCAGCGTTGACAGAGCGGGAGGGAGCACAGATACGCAGTATTTT.